Listed here are 16 T cell receptor beta chains from one sample, sequenced in a study of radiotherapy plus CTLA-4 blockade in lung cancer. The assay was immunoSEQ multiplex PCR, and TCRdb's table has in-frame clones only and misses some. Among more than 90,000 clones listed, roughly 80% were seen once. The sequencing used peripheral blood, collected from a patient treated with radiotherapy plus ipilimumab. The receptors shown here come from a human donor with non-small cell lung cancer that progressed on radiotherapy plus ipilimumab.

The chain recombines TRBV5-4 with TRBJ2-7; 7 nucleotides line up with TRBD2. Trimming took 4 bases from V and 4 from J; bases not matched to a gene: 14. The CDR3 is made up of 16 amino acids. Germline V gene lookup returns CDR1 SGHNT and CDR2 YYREEE (reference sequence). CDR3 nucleotide sequence: TGTGCCAGCAGCCGCGGGCGGGGGATCTCTTCTTACGAGCAGTACTTC. It is translated as CASSRGRGISSYEQYF.

The V and J genes are TRBV5-6 and TRBJ2-7; D call uncertain. Trimming shortened V by 0 bases and J by 0 bases, and 7 bases separated the two germline ends. CDR1 and CDR2 from the germline V gene are SGHDT and YYEEEE. The length of the CDR3 is 14 residues. The CDR3 sequence is CASSLGRSSYEQYV. The CDR3 DNA reads as TGTGCCAGCAGCTTGGGGCGGAGCTCCTACGAGCAGTACGTC.

A single count supports this clone. The chain recombines TRBV7-8 with TRBJ2-3; D gene uncertain. The CDR3 is made up of 16 amino acids. Trimming took off 1 base at V and 4 bases at J, with 15 bases between the two ends. CDR1 and CDR2 (germline): SGHVS, FQNEAQ. The CDR3 here is CASSLVWDSPSDTQYF. In DNA form, the CDR3 reads TGTGCCAGCAGCTTAGTTTGGGATTCGCCATCAGATACGCAGTATTTT.

The chain carries TRBV5-1 and TRBJ2-3, with D tentatively TRBD1 (5 bases). This CDR3 comprises 14 residues. CDR1 is SGHRS, CDR2 YFSETQ, per germline. Trimming left V 4 bases short and J 4 bases short, with 13 bases between. CDR3 region: CASSRPGIPDTQYF. CDR3 coding DNA: TGCGCCAGCAGCCGGCCAGGGATCCCAGATACGCAGTATTTT.

This chain's CDR3 is CASSQVGSGSRADTQYF. The CDR3 DNA follows: TGTGCCAGCAGCCAAGTCGGTAGCGGGAGTCGGGCAGATACGCAGTATTTT. V and J are TRBV4-2 and TRBJ2-3; 9 positions agree with TRBD2. CDR3 length: 17 residues. Germline V gives CDR1 LGHNA, CDR2 YNFKEQ. With 1 base clipped from V and 4 bases from J, the junction kept 9 bases outside the gene matches.

The chain links TRBV6-1 to TRBJ2-7; weak D call: TRBD1 (6 bases). The CDR3 covers 15 residues. Germline lookup yields CDR1 MNHNS and CDR2 SASEGT. V lost 1 base, J lost 6 bases, and 16 bases lay in between. The CDR3 reads CASSEVTGPLGEQYV. CDR3 DNA: TGTGCCAGCAGTGAAGTTACAGGGCCCTTAGGCGAGCAGTACGTC.

This clone was recorded a few times. This chain joins TRBV2 and TRBJ2-1, with 7 bases aligning to TRBD1. Germline loops: CDR1 SNHLY, CDR2 FYNNEI. With 6 bases clipped from V and 2 bases from J, the junction kept 1 base outside the gene matches. The CDR3 loop spans 13 amino acids. CDR3 DNA sequence: TGTGCCAGCAGCGGACAGGCCTACAATGAGCAGTTCTTC. This translates into CASSGQAYNEQFF.

This chain uses TRBV7-9 with TRBJ2-5; D gene unclear. Germline CDR1 reads SEHNR; CDR2 reads FQNEAQ (reference sequence). Trimming removed 2 bases from V and 1 base from J, with 2 bases in between. This CDR3 has 12 residues. CDR3 sequence reads: CASSLIQETQYF. In DNA, the CDR3 is TGTGCCAGCAGCTTAATCCAAGAGACCCAGTACTTC. Combining the CDR3 with reference TRBV7-9 and TRBJ2-5 gives the whole variable domain DTGVSQNPRHKITKRGQNVTFRCDPISEHNRLYWYRQTLGQGPEFLTYFQNEAQLEKSRLLSDRFSAERPKGSFSTLEIQRTEQGDSAMYLCASSLIQETQYFGPGTRLLVL.

The rearrangement uses TRBV2 and TRBJ2-5; 10 bases are shared with TRBD1. The CDR3 loop spans 13 amino acids. With 7 bases clipped from V and 5 bases from J, the junction kept 4 bases outside the gene matches. The germline CDR1 and CDR2 sequences are SNHLY and FYNNEI. The CDR3 DNA reads TGTGCCAGCACGACAGGGGGCTCGGAGACCCAGTACTTC. It yields the protein CASTTGGSETQYF.

The chain is built from TRBV11-3 and TRBJ2-2; 14 nucleotides line up with TRBD2. The germline V gene encodes CDR1 SGHNT and CDR2 YENEEA. The CDR3 totals 18 residues. J was trimmed by 5 bases and V by 4 bases; bases with no gene match: 9. In nucleotides, the CDR3 is TGTGCCAGCAGCTCGCGACTAGCGGGAGGGCCGCGAACCGGGGAGCTGTTTTTT. Translating gives CASSSRLAGGPRTGELFF.

This chain links TRBV6-6 with TRBJ1-3; D unclear. The CDR3 extends over 15 amino acids. Trimming removed 1 base from V and 4 bases from J, with 11 bases in between. Per the germline V gene, CDR1 is MNHNY and CDR2 is SVGAGI (reference sequence). The CDR3 sequence is CASSYLREDGNTIYF. CDR3 DNA: TGTGCCAGCAGTTACTTGAGGGAGGACGGAAACACCATATATTTT.

This chain links TRBV27 with TRBJ2-3; 11 nucleotides agree with TRBD2. Germline CDR1 is MNHEY and CDR2 is SMNVEV (reference sequence). The CDR3 is 16 residues long. J gave up 4 bases and V 6 bases, and 9 bases lay outside the gene matches. The CDR3 coding sequence is TGTGCCAGCAGGGGGATACTAGCGGGAGTTGCAGATACGCAGTATTTT. Protein sequence: CASRGILAGVADTQYF.

This chain uses TRBV29-1 with TRBJ1-5; 9 nucleotides match TRBD1. This CDR3 contains 13 residues. Unmatched junction bases numbered 4, after V lost 6 bases and J lost 4 bases. Germline-derived CDR1 and CDR2 are SQVTM and ANQGSEA. As DNA, the CDR3 is TGCAGCGTCGGGACAGGGAGGAATCAGCCCCAGCATTTT. Protein sequence: CSVGTGRNQPQHF.

The chain carries TRBV6-5 and TRBJ2-1, with 12 bases matching TRBD2. Trimming cost V 4 bases and J 7 bases; bases outside gene matches: 5. This CDR3 is 15 amino acids long. Germline V CDR1 and CDR2: MNHEY, SVGAGI. CDR3 loop: CASSSTSGRWNEQFF. CDR3 DNA: TGTGCCAGCAGTTCGACTAGCGGGAGATGGAATGAGCAGTTCTTC.

The rearrangement joins TRBV2 to TRBJ2-3; D unresolved. This CDR3 comprises 15 residues. CDR1 is SNHLY and CDR2 is FYNNEI in the germline V gene. The V and J ends lost 6 bases and 0 bases respectively, with 13 bases between them. The CDR3 is CASRSMATSTDTQYF. In nucleotides, the CDR3 is TGTGCCAGCAGGAGCATGGCCACGAGCACAGATACGCAGTATTTT. Full variable domain (missing parts from reference TRBV2 and TRBJ2-3): EPEVTQTPSHQVTQMGQEVILRCVPISNHLYFYWYRQILGQKVEFLVSFYNNEISEKSEIFDDQFSVERPDGSNFTLKIRSTKLEDSAMYFCASRSMATSTDTQYFGPGTRLTVL.

V is TRBV5-1 and J is TRBJ2-1; 10 nucleotides align to TRBD2. V trimming: 0 bases; J trimming: 4 bases; junction bases outside the gene matches: 7. CDR3 length: 17 residues. Germline lookup yields CDR1 SGHRS and CDR2 YFSETQ. The CDR3 loop is CASSLGFGLADYNEQFF. The CDR3 nucleotides are TGCGCCAGCAGCTTGGGGTTTGGACTAGCGGATTACAATGAGCAGTTCTTC.